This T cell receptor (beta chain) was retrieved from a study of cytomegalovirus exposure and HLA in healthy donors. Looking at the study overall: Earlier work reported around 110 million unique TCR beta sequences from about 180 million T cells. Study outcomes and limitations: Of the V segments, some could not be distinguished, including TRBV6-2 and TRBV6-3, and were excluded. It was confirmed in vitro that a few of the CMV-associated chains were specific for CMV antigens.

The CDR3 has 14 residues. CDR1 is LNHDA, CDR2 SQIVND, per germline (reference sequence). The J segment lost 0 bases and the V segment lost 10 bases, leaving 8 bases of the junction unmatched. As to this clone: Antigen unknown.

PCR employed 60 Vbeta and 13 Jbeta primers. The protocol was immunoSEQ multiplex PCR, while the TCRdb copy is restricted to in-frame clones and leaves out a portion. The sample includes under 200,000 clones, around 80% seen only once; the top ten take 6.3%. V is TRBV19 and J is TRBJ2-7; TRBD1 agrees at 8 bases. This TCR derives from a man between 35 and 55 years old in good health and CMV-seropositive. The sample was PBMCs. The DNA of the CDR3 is TGTGCCAAGACTGGGGACAGGCACTCCTACGAGCAGTACTTC. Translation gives CAKTGDRHSYEQYF.